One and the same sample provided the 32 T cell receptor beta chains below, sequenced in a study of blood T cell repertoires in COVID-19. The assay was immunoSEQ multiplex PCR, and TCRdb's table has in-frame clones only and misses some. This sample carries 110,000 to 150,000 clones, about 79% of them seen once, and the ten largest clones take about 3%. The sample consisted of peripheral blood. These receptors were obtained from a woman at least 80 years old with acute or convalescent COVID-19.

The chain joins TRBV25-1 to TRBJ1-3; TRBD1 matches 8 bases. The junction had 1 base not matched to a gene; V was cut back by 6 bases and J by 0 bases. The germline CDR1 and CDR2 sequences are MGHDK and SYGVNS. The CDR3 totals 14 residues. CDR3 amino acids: CASRDRASGNTIYF. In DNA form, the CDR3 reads TGTGCCAGCAGGGACAGGGCCTCTGGAAACACCATATATTTT.

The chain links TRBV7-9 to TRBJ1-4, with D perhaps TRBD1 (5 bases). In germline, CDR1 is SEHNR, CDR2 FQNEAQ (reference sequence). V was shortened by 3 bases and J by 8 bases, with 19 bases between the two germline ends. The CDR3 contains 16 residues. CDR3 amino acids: CASSLDIGPGNEKLFF. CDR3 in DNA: TGTGCCAGCAGCTTGGACATCGGACCAGGGAACGAAAAACTGTTTTTT.

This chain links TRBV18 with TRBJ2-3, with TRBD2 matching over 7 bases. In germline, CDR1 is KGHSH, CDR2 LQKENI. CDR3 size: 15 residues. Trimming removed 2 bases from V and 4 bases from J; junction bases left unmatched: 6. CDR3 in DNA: TGTGCCAGCTCACCAATTCGAGGGAGGGCAGATACGCAGTATTTT. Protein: CASSPIRGRADTQYF.

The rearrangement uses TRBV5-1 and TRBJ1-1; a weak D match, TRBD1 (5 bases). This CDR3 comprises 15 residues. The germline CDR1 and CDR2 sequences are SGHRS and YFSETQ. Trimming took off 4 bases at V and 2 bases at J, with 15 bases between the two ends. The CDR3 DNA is TGCGCCAGCAGCCCGTTAAGTACAGGCAACACTGAAGCTTTCTTT. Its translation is CASSPLSTGNTEAFF. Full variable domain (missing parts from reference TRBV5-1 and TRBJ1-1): KAGVTQTPRYLIKTRGQQVTLSCSPISGHRSVSWYQQTPGQGLQFLFEYFSETQRNKGNFPGRFSGRQFSNSRSEMNVSTLELGDSALYLCASSPLSTGNTEAFFGQGTRLTVV.

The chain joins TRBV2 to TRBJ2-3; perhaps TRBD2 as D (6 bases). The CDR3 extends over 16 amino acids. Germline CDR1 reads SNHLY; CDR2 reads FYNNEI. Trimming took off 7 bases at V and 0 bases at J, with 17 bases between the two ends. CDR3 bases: TGTGCCAGCACCCGGGGGATAGCGGCTAGCACAGATACGCAGTATTTT. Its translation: CASTRGIAASTDTQYF.

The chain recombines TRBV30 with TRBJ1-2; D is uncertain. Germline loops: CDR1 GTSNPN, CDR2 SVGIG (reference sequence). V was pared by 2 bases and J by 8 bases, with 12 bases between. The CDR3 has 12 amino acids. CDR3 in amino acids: CAWSQEVEGYTF. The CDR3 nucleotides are TGTGCCTGGAGTCAGGAGGTGGAAGGCTACACCTTC.

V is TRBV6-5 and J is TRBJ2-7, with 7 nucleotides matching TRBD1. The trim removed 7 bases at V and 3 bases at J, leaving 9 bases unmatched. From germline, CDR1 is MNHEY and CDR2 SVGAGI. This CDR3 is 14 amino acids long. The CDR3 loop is CASKPGQAVYEQYF. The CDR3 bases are TGTGCCAGCAAACCCGGACAGGCAGTCTACGAGCAGTACTTC.

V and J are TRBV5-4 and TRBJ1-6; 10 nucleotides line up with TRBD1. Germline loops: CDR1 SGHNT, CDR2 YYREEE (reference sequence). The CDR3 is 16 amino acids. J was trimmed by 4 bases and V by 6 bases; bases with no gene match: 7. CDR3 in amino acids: CASKGTGDRYNSPLHF. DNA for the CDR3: TGTGCCAGCAAGGGGACAGGGGATCGTTATAATTCACCCCTCCACTTT. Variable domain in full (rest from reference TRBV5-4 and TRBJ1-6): ETGVTQSPTHLIKTRGQQVTLRCSSQSGHNTVSWYQQALGQGPQFIFQYYREEENGRGNFPPRFSGLQFPNYSSELNVNALELDDSALYLCASKGTGDRYNSPLHFGNGTRLTVT.

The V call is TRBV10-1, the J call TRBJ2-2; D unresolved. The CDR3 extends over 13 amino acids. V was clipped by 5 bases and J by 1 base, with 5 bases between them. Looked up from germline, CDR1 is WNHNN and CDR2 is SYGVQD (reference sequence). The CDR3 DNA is TGCGCCAGCAGTCCGCGGAACACCGGGGAGCTGTTTTTT. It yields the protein CASSPRNTGELFF.

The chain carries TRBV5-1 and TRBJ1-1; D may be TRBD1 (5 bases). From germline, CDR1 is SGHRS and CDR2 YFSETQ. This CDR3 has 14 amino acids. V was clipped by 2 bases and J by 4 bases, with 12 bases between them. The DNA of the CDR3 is TGCGCCAGCAGCTTTCTCCGGGGGGGCACTGAAGCTTTCTTT. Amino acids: CASSFLRGGTEAFF. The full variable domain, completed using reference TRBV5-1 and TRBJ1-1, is KAGVTQTPRYLIKTRGQQVTLSCSPISGHRSVSWYQQTPGQGLQFLFEYFSETQRNKGNFPGRFSGRQFSNSRSEMNVSTLELGDSALYLCASSFLRGGTEAFFGQGTRLTVV.

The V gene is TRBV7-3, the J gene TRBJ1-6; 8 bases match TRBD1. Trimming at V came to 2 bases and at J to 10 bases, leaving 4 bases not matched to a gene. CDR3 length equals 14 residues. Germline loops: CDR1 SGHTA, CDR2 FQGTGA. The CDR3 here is CASSLRDRSSPLHF. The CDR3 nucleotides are TGTGCCAGCAGCTTACGGGACAGGAGCTCACCCCTCCACTTT.

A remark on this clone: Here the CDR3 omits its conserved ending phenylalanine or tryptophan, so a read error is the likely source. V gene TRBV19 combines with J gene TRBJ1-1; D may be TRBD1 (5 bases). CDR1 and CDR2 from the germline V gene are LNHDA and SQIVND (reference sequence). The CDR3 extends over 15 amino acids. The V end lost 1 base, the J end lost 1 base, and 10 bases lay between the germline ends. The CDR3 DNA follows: TGTGCCAGTAGTATAGGGGGCTACCGGAACACTGAAGCTTTCTCT. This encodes CASSIGGYRNTEAFS.

The CDR3 sequence: CASSPFTDLNTEAFF. The CDR3 coding sequence is TGTGCCAGCTCGCCCTTTACAGACCTGAACACTGAAGCTTTCTTT. This chain connects TRBV18 to TRBJ1-1; D is uncertain. This CDR3 contains 15 residues. The germline V and J ends were trimmed by 6 bases and 0 bases, with 14 bases remaining between them. From germline, CDR1 is KGHSH and CDR2 LQKENI.

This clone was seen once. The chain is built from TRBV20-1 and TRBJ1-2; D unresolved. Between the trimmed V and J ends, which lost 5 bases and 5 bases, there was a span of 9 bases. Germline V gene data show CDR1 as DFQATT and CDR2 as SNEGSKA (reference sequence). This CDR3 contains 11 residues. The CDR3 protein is CSAAREYGYTF. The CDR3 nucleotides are TGCAGTGCTGCCCGAGAATATGGCTACACCTTC.

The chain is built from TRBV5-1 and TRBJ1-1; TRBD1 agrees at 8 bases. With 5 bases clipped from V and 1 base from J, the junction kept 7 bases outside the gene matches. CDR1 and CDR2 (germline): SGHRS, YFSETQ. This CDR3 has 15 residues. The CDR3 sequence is CASRPGQGSNTEAFF. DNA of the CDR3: TGCGCCAGCAGACCTGGACAGGGATCGAACACTGAAGCTTTCTTT.

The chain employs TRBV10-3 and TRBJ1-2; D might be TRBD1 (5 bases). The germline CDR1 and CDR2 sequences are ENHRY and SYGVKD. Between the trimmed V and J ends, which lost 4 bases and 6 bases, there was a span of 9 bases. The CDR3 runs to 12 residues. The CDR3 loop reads CAISAREDGYTF. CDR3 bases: TGTGCCATCAGTGCCAGGGAGGATGGCTACACCTTC.

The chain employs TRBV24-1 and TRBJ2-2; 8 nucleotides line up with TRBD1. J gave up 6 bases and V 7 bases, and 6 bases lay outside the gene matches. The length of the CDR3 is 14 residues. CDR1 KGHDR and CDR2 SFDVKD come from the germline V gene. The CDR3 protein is CATSRDRGSGELFF. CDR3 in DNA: TGTGCCACCAGCCGAGACAGGGGCTCCGGGGAGCTGTTTTTT.

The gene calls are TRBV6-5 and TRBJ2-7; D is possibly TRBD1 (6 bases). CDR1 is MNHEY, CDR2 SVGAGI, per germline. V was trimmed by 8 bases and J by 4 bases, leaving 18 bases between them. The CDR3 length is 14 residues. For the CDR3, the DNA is TGTGCCAGCGGGAAAAGAGGGACACCTTACGAGCAGTACTTC. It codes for CASGKRGTPYEQYF.

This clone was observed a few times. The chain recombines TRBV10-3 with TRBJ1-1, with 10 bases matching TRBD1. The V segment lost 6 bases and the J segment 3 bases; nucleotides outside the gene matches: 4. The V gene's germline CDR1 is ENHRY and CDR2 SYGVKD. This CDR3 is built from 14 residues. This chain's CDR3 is CAISAGTGDTEAFF. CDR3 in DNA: TGTGCCATCAGCGCCGGGACAGGGGACACTGAAGCTTTCTTT.

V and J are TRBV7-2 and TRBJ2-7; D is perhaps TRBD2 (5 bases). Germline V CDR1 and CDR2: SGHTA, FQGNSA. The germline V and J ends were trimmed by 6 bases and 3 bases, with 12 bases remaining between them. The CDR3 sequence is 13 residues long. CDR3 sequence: CASSNRDYYEQYF. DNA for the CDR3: TGTGCCAGCAGTAACCGGGATTACTACGAGCAGTACTTC. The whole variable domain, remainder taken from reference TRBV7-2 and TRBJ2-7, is GAGVSQSPSNKVTEKGKDVELRCDPISGHTALYWYRQSLGQGLEFLIYFQGNSAPDKSGLPSDRFSAERTGGSVSTLTIQRTQQEDSAVYLCASSNRDYYEQYFGPGTRLTVT.

The CDR3 loop reads CASSQDLWQSYGYTF. The CDR3 bases are TGTGCCAGCAGCCAAGATCTTTGGCAGTCCTATGGCTACACCTTC. The chain has TRBV3-1 (or the pseudogene TRBV3-2) and TRBJ1-2, with no clear D. Germline CDR1 and CDR2: LGHDT and YNNKEL (reference sequence). Trimming shortened V by 0 bases and J by 4 bases, and 12 bases separated the two germline ends. The CDR3 has 15 residues.

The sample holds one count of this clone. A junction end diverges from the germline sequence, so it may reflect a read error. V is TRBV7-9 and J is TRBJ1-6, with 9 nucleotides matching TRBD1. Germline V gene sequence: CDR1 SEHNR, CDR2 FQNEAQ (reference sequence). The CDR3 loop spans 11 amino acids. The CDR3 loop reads CASSLGDRVDF. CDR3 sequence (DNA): TGTGCCAGCAGCTTAGGGGACAGGGTCGATTTT.

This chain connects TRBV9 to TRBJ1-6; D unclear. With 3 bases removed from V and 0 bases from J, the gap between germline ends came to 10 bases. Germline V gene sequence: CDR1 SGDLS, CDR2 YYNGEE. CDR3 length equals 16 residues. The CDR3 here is CASSGSTSSYNSPLHF. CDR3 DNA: TGTGCCAGCAGCGGGAGCACTAGCTCCTATAATTCACCCCTCCACTTT. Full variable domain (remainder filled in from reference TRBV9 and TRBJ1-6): DSGVTQTPKHLITATGQRVTLRCSPRSGDLSVYWYQQSLDQGLQFLIQYYNGEERAKGNILERFSAQQFPDLHSELNLSSLELGDSALYFCASSGSTSSYNSPLHFGNGTRLTVT.

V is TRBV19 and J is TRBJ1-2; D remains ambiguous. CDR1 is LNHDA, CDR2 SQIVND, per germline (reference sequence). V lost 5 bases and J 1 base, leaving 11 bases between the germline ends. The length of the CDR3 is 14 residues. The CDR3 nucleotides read TGTGCCAGTAGTCAGCGGACTGTTAACTATGGCTACACCTTC. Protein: CASSQRTVNYGYTF.

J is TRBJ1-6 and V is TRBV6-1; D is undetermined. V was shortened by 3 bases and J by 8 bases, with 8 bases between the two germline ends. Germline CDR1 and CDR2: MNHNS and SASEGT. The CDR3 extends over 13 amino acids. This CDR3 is CASSETDYSPLHF. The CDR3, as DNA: TGTGCCAGCAGTGAGACCGACTATTCACCCCTCCACTTT.

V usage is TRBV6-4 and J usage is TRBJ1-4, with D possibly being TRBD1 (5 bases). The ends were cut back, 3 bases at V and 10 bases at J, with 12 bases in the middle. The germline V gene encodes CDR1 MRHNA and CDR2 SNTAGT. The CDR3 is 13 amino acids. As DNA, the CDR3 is TGTGCCAGCAGTGATCTCGCGGGGGGAAAACTGTTTTTT. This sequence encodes CASSDLAGGKLFF.

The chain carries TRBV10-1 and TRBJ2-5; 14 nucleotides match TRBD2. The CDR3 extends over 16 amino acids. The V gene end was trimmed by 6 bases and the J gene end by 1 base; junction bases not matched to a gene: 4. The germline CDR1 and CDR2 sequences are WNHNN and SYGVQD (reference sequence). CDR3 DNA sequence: TGCGCCAGCAGAACGGGACTAGCGGGGGCCCAAGAGACCCAGTACTTC. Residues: CASRTGLAGAQETQYF.

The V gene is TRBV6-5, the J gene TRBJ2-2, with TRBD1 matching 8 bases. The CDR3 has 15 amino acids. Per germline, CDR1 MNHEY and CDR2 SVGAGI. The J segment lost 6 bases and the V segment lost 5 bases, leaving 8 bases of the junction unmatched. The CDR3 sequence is CASSPGQVRPGELFF. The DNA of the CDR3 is TGTGCCAGCAGTCCGGGACAGGTTCGCCCCGGGGAGCTGTTTTTT.

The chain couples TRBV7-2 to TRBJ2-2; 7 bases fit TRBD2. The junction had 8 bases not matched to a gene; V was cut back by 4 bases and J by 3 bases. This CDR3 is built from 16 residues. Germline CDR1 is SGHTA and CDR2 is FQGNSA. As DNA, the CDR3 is TGTGCCAGCAGCTCCATTGAGCGGGGATACACCGGGGAGCTGTTTTTT. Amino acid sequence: CASSSIERGYTGELFF.

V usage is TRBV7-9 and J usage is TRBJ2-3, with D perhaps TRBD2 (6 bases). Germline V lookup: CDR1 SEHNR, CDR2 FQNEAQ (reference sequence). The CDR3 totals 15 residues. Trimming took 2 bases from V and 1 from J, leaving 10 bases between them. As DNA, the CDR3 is TGTGCCAGCAGCTTAATGGGACTGGGCACAGATACGCAGTATTTT. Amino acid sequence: CASSLMGLGTDTQYF.

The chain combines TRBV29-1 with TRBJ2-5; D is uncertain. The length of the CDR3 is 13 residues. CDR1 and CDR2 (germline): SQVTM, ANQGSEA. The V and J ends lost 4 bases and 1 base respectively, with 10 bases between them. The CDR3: CSVVFDTQETQYF. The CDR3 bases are TGCAGCGTTGTCTTCGACACCCAAGAGACCCAGTACTTC.

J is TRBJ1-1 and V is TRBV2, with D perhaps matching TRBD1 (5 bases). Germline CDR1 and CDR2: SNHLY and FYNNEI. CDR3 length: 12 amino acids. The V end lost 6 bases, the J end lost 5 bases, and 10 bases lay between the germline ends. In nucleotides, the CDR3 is TGTGCCAGCAGGGATCAGGGAACTGAAGCTTTCTTT. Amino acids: CASRDQGTEAFF.